This TCR beta chain originates from a study of blood T cell repertoires in COVID-19. Study information: Samples taken during acute and convalescent COVID-19 were collected in the United States, Italy and Spain. T cells, B-cell-depleted T cells, or PBMCs provided the cDNA or gDNA that served as material.

Authors' processing steps: Researchers report that nucleated cell counts were estimated from reference gene primer amplification. Some clones are missing from TCRdb's copy, which holds only in-frame ones; the method was immunoSEQ multiplex PCR. The D gene and trimming were derived from the DNA, and the V and J assignments and clone size from that table. Of about 200,000 clones listed, nearly 90% are singletons. The V end lost 2 bases, the J end lost 2 bases, and 9 bases lay between the germline ends. Germline V gives CDR1 SGHVS, CDR2 FQNEAQ. The length of the CDR3 is 14 residues. The TCR sequence derives from a man aged 55 to 70 with active or convalescent COVID-19. The J gene is TRBJ1-1, the V gene TRBV7-8; D is unresolved. Sequencing was carried out using peripheral blood. CDR3 DNA sequence: TGTGCCAGCAGCTTAAGACATCCTAACACTGAAGCTTTCTTT. It yields the protein CASSLRHPNTEAFF.